The rows below give T cell receptor beta chains drawn from one sample of a study of blood T cell repertoires in COVID-19. Libraries were prepared by immunoSEQ multiplex PCR; TCRdb keeps only in-frame clonotypes and omits some of them. The table includes 150,000 or so clones, less than 90% detected once. The specimen sequenced was peripheral blood. These receptors were obtained from a man in his sixties with acute or convalescent COVID-19. Each CDR3 is given with its conserved first and last residue. The order of the fields is J gene, V gene, CDR3 protein.

J gene: TRBJ2-1
V gene: TRBV2
CDR3 protein: CASSEGTSVSGYEQFF

J gene: TRBJ1-2
V gene: TRBV3-1/TRBV3-2
CDR3 protein: CASSQTRQGYGYTF

J gene: TRBJ1-2
V gene: TRBV2
CDR3 protein: CASSYPGQVYSYTF

J gene: TRBJ1-1
V gene: TRBV5-1
CDR3 protein: CASSLRDTEAFF

J gene: TRBJ1-1
V gene: TRBV6-6
CDR3 protein: CASTGQGMNTEAFF

J gene: TRBJ2-6
V gene: TRBV24-1
CDR3 protein: CATSAGAYSSGANVLTF

J gene: TRBJ1-1
V gene: TRBV7-2
CDR3 protein: CASTLTGMNTEAFF

J gene: TRBJ1-1
V gene: TRBV27
CDR3 protein: CASSLGGLAEAFF

J gene: TRBJ2-2
V gene: TRBV19
CDR3 protein: CASRRVVGTGELFF

J gene: TRBJ2-1
V gene: TRBV11-3
CDR3 protein: CASTPIGVTYNEQFF

J gene: TRBJ2-1
V gene: TRBV5-6
CDR3 protein: CASSALLAGGTYNEQFF

J gene: TRBJ1-1
V gene: TRBV14
CDR3 protein: CASSQERPGKGSRGRFLDTEAFF

J gene: TRBJ1-1
V gene: TRBV11-2
CDR3 protein: CASSPVVNTEAFF

J gene: TRBJ2-7
V gene: TRBV6-5
CDR3 protein: CASSSERTSTYEQYF

J gene: TRBJ1-2
V gene: TRBV5-1
CDR3 protein: CASSLGDKRWGYTF

J gene: TRBJ2-7
V gene: TRBV6-2/TRBV6-3
CDR3 protein: CASSAPRQGAYEQYF

J gene: TRBJ2-5
V gene: TRBV6-1
CDR3 protein: CASSPSGNQETQYF

J gene: TRBJ2-3
V gene: TRBV7-9
CDR3 protein: CASSLRERPDTQYF

J gene: TRBJ2-3
V gene: TRBV10-3
CDR3 protein: CAISEGLAGARTDTQYF

J gene: TRBJ1-2
V gene: TRBV6-6
CDR3 protein: CASSYSQDRRYGYTF

J gene: TRBJ2-2
V gene: TRBV20-1
CDR3 protein: CSAKRTGELFF

J gene: TRBJ1-3
V gene: TRBV11-3
CDR3 protein: CASTNRLPGNTIYF

J gene: TRBJ1-2
V gene: TRBV3-1/TRBV3-2
CDR3 protein: CASSHGTGVGYGYTF

J gene: TRBJ1-6
V gene: TRBV18
CDR3 protein: CASSPDRGPSPLHF

J gene: TRBJ2-2
V gene: TRBV24-1
CDR3 protein: CATSVDHSGELFF

J gene: TRBJ2-3
V gene: TRBV5-5
CDR3 protein: CASSLDSQRPTDTQYF

J gene: TRBJ1-4
V gene: TRBV6-5
CDR3 protein: CASSFGGGPGEKLFF

J gene: TRBJ2-3
V gene: TRBV19
CDR3 protein: CASSIRYAGITTDTQYF